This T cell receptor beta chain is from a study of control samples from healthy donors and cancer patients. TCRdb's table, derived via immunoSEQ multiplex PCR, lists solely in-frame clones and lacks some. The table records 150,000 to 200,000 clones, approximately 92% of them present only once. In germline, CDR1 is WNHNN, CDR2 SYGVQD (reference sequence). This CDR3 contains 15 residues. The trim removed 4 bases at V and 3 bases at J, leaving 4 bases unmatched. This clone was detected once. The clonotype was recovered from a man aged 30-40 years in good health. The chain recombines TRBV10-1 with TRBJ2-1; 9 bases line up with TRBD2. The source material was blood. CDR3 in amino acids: CASSGAGGRYNEQFF. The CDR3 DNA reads TGCGCCAGCAGTGGAGCGGGAGGCCGCTACAATGAGCAGTTCTTC.